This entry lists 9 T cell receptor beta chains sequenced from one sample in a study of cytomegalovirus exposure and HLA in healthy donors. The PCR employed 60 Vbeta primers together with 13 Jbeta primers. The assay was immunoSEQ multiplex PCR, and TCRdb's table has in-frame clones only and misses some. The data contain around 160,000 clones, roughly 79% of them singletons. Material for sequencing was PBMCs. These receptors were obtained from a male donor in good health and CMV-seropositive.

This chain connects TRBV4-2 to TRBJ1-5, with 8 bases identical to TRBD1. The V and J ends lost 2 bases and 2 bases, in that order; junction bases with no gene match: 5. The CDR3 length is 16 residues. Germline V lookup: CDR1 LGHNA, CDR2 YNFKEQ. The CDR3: CASSQQGARGNQPQHF. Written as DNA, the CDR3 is TGTGCCAGCAGCCAACAGGGGGCGCGAGGCAATCAGCCCCAGCATTTT.

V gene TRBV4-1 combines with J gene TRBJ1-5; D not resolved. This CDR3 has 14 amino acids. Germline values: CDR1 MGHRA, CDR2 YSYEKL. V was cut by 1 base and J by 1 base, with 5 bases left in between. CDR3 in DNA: TGCGCCAGCAGCCAAGGTACAAGCAATCAGCCCCAGCATTTT. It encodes CASSQGTSNQPQHF.

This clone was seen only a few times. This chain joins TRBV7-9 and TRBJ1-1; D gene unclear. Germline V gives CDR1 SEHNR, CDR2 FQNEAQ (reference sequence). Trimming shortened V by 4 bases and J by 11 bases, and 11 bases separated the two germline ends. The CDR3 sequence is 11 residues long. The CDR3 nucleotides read TGTGCCAGCAGCTCGCAGTGGTGGGCTTTCTTT. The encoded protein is CASSSQWWAFF.

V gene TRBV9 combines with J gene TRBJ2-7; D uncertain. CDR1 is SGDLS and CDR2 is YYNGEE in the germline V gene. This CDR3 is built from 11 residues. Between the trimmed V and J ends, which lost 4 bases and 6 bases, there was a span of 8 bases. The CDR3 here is CASSRGAEQYF. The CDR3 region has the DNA TGTGCCAGCAGCCGCGGCGCCGAGCAGTACTTC.

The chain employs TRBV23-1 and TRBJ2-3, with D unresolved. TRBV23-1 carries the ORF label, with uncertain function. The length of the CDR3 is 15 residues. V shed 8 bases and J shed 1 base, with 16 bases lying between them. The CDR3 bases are TGCGCCAGCCCTATGGGTTCCGCGGGCACAGATACGCAGTATTTT. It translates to CASPMGSAGTDTQYF.

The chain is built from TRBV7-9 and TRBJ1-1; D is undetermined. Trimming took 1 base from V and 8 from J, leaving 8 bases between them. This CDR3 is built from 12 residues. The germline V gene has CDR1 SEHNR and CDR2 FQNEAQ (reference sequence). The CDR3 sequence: CASSLVVQEAFF. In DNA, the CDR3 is TGTGCCAGCAGCTTAGTAGTTCAAGAAGCTTTCTTT.

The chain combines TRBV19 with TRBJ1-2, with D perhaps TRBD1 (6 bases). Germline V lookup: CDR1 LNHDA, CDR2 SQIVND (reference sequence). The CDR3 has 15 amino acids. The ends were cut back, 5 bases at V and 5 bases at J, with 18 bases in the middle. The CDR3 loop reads CASSPSRGGQYGYTF. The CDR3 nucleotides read TGTGCCAGTAGTCCCTCCCGGGGGGGGCAATATGGCTACACCTTC. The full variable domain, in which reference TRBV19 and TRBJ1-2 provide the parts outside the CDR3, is DGGITQSPKYLFRKEGQNVTLSCEQNLNHDAMYWYRQDPGQGLRLIYYSQIVNDFQKGDIAEGYSVSREKKESFPLTVTSAQKNPTAFYLCASSPSRGGQYGYTFGSGTRLTVV.

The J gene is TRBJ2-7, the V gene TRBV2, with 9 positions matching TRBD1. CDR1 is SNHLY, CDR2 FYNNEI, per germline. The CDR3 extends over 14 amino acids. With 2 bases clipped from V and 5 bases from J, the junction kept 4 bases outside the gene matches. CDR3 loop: CASSELDRGHEQYF. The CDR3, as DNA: TGTGCCAGCAGTGAACTGGACAGGGGACACGAGCAGTACTTC.

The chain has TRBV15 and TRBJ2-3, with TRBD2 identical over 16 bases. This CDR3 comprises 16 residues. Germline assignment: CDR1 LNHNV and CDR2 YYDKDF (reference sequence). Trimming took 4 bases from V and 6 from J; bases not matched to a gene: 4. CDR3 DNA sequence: TGTGCCACCAGCATCGGGACTAGCGGGGGGGTTGATACGCAGTATTTT. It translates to CATSIGTSGGVDTQYF. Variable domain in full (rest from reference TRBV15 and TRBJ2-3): DAMVIQNPRYQVTQFGKPVTLSCSQTLNHNVMYWYQQKSSQAPKLLFHYYDKDFNNEADTPDNFQSRRPNTSFCFLDIRSPGLGDTAMYLCATSIGTSGGVDTQYFGPGTRLTVL.